This T cell receptor beta chain is drawn from a study of Ad26.COV2.S vaccination and SARS-CoV-2 variants (dated by TCRdb to the early 2020s). For the wider study: Vaccine-arm donors came from COV1001, a multicentre, randomized, double-blind, placebo-controlled phase I-IIa trial of Ad26.COV2.S in healthy adults. Ad26.COV2.S was given intramuscularly at 5x10^10 or 1x10^11 viral particles, as a single shot or as two shots 56 days apart. Sequencing of the TCRbeta repertoire served to evaluate the specificity and breadth of SARS-CoV-2-reactive T cell receptors following Ad26.COV2.S vaccination. A total of approximately 30 samples were included in the TCR-sequenced set, comprising approximately 20 Ad26.COV2.S vaccine recipients, 5 placebo recipients and 8 SARS-CoV-2 convalescent individuals. Participants in the trial were split at random into five groups of five each, receiving low-dose or high-dose Ad26.COV2.S once or twice, or else placebo on both occasions. Blinding of investigators to trial group allocation was maintained during experiments and outcome assessment.

The treatment or condition label here, explained by the study, means: roughly 18 received Ad26.COV2.S at low or high dose, single or two shots; about 5 received placebo; per-sample allocation not given. For vaccine and placebo recipients, repertoires were sequenced using samples collected on day 63 after the first injection. Cohort 1b enrolled some 25 adults aged 18-55 years at a single site in Boston, USA, between 29 July and 7 August 2020. As a vaccine, Ad26.COV2.S was a replication-incompetent adenovirus type 26 vector that expressed a prefusion-stabilized SARS-CoV-2 spike protein derived from the original Wuhan strain. This clone was seen just once. Its binding antigen is unknown. No qualities accompany the bases; no much larger clone lies one base away. Study-level results and caveats: After vaccination, substantial breadth of spike-specific CD8+ and CD4+ T cell responses was reported. The authors noted that the TCR breadth and depth analyses may have underestimated total T cell responses. Comparing responses between vaccine doses or regimens was not something the study was powered to do. Comparable non-spike TCR breadth was observed between vaccine and placebo recipients, consistent with only spike being contained in the vaccine. Compared with placebo recipients, Ad26.COV2.S recipients showed higher spike-specific TCR breadth (P = 0.0014).

The immunoSEQ Assay was used to sequence TCRbeta CDR3 regions. After extraction, genomic DNA underwent amplification by bias-controlled multiplex PCR, followed by high-throughput sequencing. In the authors' own workflow: To quantify the absolute abundance of each unique TCRbeta CDR3 region, sequences were collapsed and filtered. T cell fraction was estimated by normalizing TCRbeta template counts to usable DNA, with usable DNA measured through amplification of reference genes found in all nucleated cells. Repertoire TCRs were annotated as SARS-CoV-2-specific by exact matching of V gene, CDR3 amino acid sequence and J gene to a known reactive TCR set. The reference SARS-CoV-2 TCR set came from MIRA and was filtered for enrichment in COVID-19-positive ImmuneCODE repertoires, removing public or cross-reactive TCRs. Drawing on the MIRA antigens, annotated TCRs were analysed further at the level of specific ORF or position within ORF. Depth was the summed frequency of annotated unique rearrangements, while breadth was defined as annotated unique rearrangements over total unique productive rearrangements. Group comparisons of TCR breadth used two-sided Wilcoxon rank-sum tests. TCRdb mirrors the immuneACCESS table, restricted to in-frame sequences. Some clones are absent from its copies; in checked studies, under half trace to an unresolved V gene, and the reason for the others is unknown. The V and J calls and the clone size are those of that table, but D and trimming were determined from the DNA. The sample has about 350,000 clones on record, around 90% of them singletons. Of the sample, around 6.4% is held by the ten largest clones.

Including cysteine and phenylalanine, the CDR3 has 18 amino acids. CDR3 DNA only is kept here, 54 bases in frame from base 1. The CDR1 and CDR2 encoded by the germline V gene are SGHAT and FQNNGV. Trimming takes 1 base off V and 5 bases off J; junction bases not matched to a gene: 6. The starting material was peripheral blood, obtained in a trial of Ad26.COV2.S vaccine versus placebo. The receptor comes from a person aged 18-60 years who received the Ad26.COV2.S COVID-19 vaccine or a placebo. The V and J segments used are TRBV11-2 and TRBJ2-1; TRBD2 fits 15 bases in the junction. The CDR3 corresponds to CASSLGVGTSGRNNEQFF. The bases read TGTGCCAGCAGCTTAGGAGTAGGGACTAGCGGGAGGAACAATGAGCAGTTCTTC.